The entry below describes one T cell receptor beta chain. Its target is unknown. The record originates from a study of T cells in localized non-small cell lung cancer. The method was immunoSEQ multiplex PCR; TCRdb's version includes in-frame clones alone and lacks a portion of them. This table has 15,000 to 20,000 clones, approximately 80% appearing once. The germline gives CDR1 LGHNT, CDR2 FRNRAP. The length of the CDR3 is 14 residues. Trimming took 0 bases from V and 2 from J, leaving 7 bases between them. Study outcomes and limitations: Heterogeneity within the tumor remains possible, as just one region underwent sequencing. When the top 100 tumor clones were examined, a median around 61 of them also appeared in the adjacent lung, which was paired and uninvolved.

The chain is built from TRBV12-5 and TRBJ1-2; D gene ambiguous. The sequencing used peripheral blood, collected before any cancer treatment. The TCR originated in a female donor older than 55 with stage I lung adenocarcinoma. The chain's CDR3 is CASGLVPLNYGYTF. The CDR3 DNA reads TGTGCTAGTGGTTTGGTCCCCTTAAACTATGGCTACACCTTC.